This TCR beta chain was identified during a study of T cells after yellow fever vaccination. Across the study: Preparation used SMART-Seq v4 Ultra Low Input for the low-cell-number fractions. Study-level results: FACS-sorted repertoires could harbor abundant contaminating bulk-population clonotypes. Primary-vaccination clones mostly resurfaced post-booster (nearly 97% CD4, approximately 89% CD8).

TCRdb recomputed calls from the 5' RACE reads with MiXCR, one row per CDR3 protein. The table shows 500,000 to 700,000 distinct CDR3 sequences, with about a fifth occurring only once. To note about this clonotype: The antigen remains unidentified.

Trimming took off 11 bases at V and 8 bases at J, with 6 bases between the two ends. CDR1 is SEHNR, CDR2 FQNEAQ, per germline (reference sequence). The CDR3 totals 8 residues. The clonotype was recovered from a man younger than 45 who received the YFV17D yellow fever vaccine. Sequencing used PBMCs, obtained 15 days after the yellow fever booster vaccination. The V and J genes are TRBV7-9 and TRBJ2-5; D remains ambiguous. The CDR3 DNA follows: TGTGCCGCAGGTACCCAGTACTTC. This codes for CAAGTQYF.